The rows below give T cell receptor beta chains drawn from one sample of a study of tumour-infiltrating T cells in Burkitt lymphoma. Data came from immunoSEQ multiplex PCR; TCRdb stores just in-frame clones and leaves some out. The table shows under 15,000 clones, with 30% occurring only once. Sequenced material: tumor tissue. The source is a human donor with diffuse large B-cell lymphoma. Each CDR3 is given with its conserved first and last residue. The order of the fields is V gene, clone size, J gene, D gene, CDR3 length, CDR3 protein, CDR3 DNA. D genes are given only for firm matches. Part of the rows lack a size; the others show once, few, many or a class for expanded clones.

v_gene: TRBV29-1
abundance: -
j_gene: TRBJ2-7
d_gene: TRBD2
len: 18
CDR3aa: CSVEDGGSGRSSSYEQYF
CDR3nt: TGCAGCGTTGAAGATGGAGGTAGCGGGAGGTCGAGCTCCTACGAGCAGTACTTC

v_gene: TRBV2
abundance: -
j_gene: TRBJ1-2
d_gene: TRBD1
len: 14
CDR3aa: CASTPGQKNYGYTF
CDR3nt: TGTGCCAGCACTCCGGGACAGAAAAACTATGGCTACACCTTC

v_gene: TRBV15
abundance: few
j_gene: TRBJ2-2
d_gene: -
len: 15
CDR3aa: CATSRVRTITGELFF
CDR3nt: TGTGCCACCAGCAGAGTCCGGACCATAACCGGGGAGCTGTTTTTT

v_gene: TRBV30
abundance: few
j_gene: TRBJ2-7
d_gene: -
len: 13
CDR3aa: CAWSDLGIYEQYF
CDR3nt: TGTGCCTGGAGTGATTTAGGGATCTACGAGCAGTACTTC

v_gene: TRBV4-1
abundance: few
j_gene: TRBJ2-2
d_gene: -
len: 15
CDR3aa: CASSQVGLVPGELFF
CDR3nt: TGCGCCAGCAGCCAAGTTGGCCTCGTCCCCGGGGAGCTGTTTTTT

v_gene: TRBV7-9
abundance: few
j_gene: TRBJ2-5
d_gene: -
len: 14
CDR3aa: CASSPRGFQETQYF
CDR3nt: TGTGCCAGCAGCCCGAGGGGATTTCAAGAGACCCAGTACTTC

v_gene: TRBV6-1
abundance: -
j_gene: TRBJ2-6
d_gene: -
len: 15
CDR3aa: CPPRLQPSGANVLTF
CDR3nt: TGTCCCCCGCGCCTGCAGCCGTCTGGGGCCAACGTCCTGACTTTC

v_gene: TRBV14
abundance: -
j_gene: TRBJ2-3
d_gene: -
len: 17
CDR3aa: CASSQDRYRVSADTQYF
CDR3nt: TGTGCCAGCAGCCAAGATAGGTATAGGGTGTCGGCAGATACGCAGTATTTT

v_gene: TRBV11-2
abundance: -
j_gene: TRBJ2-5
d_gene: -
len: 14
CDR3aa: CASRGGTHGETQYF
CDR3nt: TGTGCCAGCCGAGGCGGGACCCATGGGGAGACCCAGTACTTC

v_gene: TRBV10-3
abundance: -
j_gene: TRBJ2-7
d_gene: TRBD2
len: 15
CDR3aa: CAISESGSGSLEQYF
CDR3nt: TGTGCCATCAGTGAGTCAGGTAGCGGGAGTCTCGAGCAGTACTTC

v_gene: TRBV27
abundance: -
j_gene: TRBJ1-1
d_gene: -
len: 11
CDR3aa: CASRQNTEAFF
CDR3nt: TGTGCCAGCAGGCAGAACACTGAAGCTTTCTTT

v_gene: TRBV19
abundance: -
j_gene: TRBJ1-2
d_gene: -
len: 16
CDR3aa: CASSTPGHGFMAGYTF
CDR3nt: TGTGCCAGTAGTACCCCGGGACACGGCTTTATGGCTGGCTACACCTTC

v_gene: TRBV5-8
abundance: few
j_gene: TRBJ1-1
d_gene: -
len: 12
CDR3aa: CASSLLGTEAFF
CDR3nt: TGTGCCAGCAGCTTGTTGGGCACTGAAGCTTTCTTT

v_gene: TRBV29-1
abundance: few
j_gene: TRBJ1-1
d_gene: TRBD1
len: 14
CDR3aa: CSVEKGTGGTEAFF
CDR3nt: TGCAGCGTTGAAAAGGGGACAGGGGGCACTGAAGCTTTCTTT

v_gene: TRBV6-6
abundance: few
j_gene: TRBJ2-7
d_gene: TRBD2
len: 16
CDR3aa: CASSTDLAGATLWQYF
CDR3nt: TGTGCCAGCAGTACCGATTTAGCGGGAGCGACCCTGTGGCAGTACTTC

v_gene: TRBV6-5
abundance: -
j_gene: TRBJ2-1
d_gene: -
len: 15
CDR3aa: CASDSRQPSYNEQFF
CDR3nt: TGTGCCAGCGATTCGAGGCAGCCCTCCTACAATGAGCAGTTCTTC

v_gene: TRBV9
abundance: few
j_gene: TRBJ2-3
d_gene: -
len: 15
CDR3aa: CASSPSGSGTDTQYF
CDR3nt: TGTGCCAGCAGCCCCTCGGGGAGCGGCACAGATACGCAGTATTTT

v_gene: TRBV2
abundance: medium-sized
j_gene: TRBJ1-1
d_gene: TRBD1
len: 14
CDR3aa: CASSGDTGGDEAFF
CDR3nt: TGTGCCAGCAGTGGGGATACAGGGGGGGATGAAGCTTTCTTT

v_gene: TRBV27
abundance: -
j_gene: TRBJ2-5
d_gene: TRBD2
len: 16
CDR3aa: CASSFGAGGFQETQYF
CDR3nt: TGTGCCAGCAGTTTCGGAGCGGGAGGGTTCCAAGAGACCCAGTACTTC

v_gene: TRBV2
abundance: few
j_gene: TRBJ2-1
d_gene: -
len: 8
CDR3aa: CASMGGFF
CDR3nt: TGTGCCAGCATGGGGGGGTTCTTC

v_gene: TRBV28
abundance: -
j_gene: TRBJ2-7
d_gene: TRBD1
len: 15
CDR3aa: CASSLSTGGSYEQYF
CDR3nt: TGTGCCAGCAGTTTATCGACAGGGGGTAGTTACGAGCAGTACTTC

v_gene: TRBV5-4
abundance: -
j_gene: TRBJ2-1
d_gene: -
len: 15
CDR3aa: CASSLAGQRQNEQFF
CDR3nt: TGTGCCAGCAGCTTGGCCGGCCAGAGACAGAATGAGCAGTTCTTC

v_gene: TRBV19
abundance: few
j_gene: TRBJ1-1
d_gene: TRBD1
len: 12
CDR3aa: CASSPGGTEAFF
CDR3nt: TGTGCCAGTAGTCCAGGGGGCACTGAAGCTTTCTTT

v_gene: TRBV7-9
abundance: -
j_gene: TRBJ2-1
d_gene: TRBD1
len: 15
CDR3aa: CASSLVGTGYNEQFF
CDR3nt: TGTGCCAGCAGCTTAGTGGGGACAGGTTACAATGAGCAGTTCTTC

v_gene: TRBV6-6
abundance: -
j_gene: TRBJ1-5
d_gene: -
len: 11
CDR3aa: CASTPGGPQHF
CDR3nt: TGTGCCAGCACCCCGGGAGGACCCCAGCATTTT

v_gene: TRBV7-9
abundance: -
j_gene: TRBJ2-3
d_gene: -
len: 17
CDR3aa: CASSGTAGAPSTDTQYF
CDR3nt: TGTGCCAGCAGCGGCACGGCAGGGGCGCCTAGTACAGATACGCAGTATTTT

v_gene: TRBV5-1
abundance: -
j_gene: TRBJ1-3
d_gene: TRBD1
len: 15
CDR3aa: CASSRDSWIGNTIYF
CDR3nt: TGCGCCAGCAGCCGGGACAGTTGGATTGGAAACACCATATATTTT

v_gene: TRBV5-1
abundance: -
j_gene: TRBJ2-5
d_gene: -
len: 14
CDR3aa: CASSLAPGEETQYF
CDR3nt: TGCGCCAGCAGCTTGGCCCCAGGGGAAGAGACCCAGTACTTC

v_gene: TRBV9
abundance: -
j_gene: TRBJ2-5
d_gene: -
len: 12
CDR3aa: CASSVQGETQYF
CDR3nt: TGTGCCAGCAGCGTACAGGGAGAGACCCAGTACTTC